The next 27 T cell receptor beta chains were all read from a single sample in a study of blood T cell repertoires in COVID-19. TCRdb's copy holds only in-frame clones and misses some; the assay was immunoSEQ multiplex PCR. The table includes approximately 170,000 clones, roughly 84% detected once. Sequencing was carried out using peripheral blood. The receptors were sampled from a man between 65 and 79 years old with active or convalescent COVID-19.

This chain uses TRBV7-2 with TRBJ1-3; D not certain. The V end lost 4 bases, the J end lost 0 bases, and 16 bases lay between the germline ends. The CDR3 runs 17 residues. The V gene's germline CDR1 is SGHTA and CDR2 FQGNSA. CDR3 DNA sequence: TGTGCCAGCAGCTCTGGACTGCCACGGAGCTCTGGAAACACCATATATTTT. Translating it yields CASSSGLPRSSGNTIYF.

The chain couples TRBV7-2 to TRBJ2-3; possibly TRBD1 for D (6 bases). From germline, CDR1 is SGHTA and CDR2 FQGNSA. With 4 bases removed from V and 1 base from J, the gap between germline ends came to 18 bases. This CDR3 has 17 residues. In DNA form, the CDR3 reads TGTGCCAGCAGCTCGGGTCCAGGGGATTGGGGCACAGATACGCAGTATTTT. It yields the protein CASSSGPGDWGTDTQYF.

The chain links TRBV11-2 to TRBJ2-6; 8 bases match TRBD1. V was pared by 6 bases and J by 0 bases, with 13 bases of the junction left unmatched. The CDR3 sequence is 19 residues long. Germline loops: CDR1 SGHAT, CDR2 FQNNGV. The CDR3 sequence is CASSPVAGTGNSGANVLTF. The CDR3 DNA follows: TGTGCCAGCAGTCCCGTGGCCGGGACAGGTAACTCTGGGGCCAACGTCCTGACTTTC. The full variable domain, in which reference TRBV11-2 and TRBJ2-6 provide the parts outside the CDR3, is EAGVAQSPRYKIIEKRQSVAFWCNPISGHATLYWYQQILGQGPKLLIQFQNNGVVDDSQLPKDRFSAERLKGVDSTLKIQPAKLEDSAVYLCASSPVAGTGNSGANVLTFGAGSRLTVL.

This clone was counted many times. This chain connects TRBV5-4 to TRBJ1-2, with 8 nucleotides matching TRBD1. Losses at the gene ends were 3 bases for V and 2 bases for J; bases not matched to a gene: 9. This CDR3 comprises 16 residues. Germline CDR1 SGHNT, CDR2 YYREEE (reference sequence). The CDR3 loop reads CASSWGGTGLNYGYTF. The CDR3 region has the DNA TGTGCCAGCAGCTGGGGAGGGACAGGTTTAAACTATGGCTACACCTTC. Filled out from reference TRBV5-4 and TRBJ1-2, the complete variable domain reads ETGVTQSPTHLIKTRGQQVTLRCSSQSGHNTVSWYQQALGQGPQFIFQYYREEENGRGNFPPRFSGLQFPNYSSELNVNALELDDSALYLCASSWGGTGLNYGYTFGSGTRLTVV.

CDR3 coding DNA: TGCGCCAGCAGCTCGAGCCCCCAAGAGACCCAGTACTTC. As protein: CASSSSPQETQYF. V and J are TRBV5-1 and TRBJ2-5, with D uncertain. The V end lost 3 bases, the J end lost 1 base, and 7 bases lay between the germline ends. CDR1 is SGHRS and CDR2 is YFSETQ in the germline V gene. The CDR3 runs 13 residues.

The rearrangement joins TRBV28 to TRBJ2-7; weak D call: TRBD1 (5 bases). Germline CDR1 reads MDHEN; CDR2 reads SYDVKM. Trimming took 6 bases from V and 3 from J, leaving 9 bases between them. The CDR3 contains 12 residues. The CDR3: CASRDTYYEQYF. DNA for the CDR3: TGTGCCAGCAGGGACACCTACTACGAGCAGTACTTC.

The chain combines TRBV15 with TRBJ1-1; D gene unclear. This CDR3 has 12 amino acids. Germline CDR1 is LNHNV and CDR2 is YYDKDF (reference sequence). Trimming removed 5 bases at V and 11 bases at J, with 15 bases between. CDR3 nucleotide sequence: TGTGCCACCAGCGCCCCGCACTCCGGGGCTTTCTTT. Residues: CATSAPHSGAFF.

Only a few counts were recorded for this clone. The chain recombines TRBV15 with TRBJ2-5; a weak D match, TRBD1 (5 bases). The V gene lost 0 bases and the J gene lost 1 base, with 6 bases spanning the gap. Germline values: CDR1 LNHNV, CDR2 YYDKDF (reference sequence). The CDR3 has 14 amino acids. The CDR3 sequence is CATSRDRAQETQYF. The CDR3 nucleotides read TGTGCCACCAGCAGAGACAGGGCCCAAGAGACCCAGTACTTC.

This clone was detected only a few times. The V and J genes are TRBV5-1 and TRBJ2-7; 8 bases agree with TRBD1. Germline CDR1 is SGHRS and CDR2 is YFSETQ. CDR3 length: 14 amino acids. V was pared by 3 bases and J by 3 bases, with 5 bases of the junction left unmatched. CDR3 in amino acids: CASSWWGQDYEQYF. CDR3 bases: TGCGCCAGCAGCTGGTGGGGACAGGACTACGAGCAGTACTTC. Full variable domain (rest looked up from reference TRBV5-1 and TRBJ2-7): KAGVTQTPRYLIKTRGQQVTLSCSPISGHRSVSWYQQTPGQGLQFLFEYFSETQRNKGNFPGRFSGRQFSNSRSEMNVSTLELGDSALYLCASSWWGQDYEQYFGPGTRLTVT.

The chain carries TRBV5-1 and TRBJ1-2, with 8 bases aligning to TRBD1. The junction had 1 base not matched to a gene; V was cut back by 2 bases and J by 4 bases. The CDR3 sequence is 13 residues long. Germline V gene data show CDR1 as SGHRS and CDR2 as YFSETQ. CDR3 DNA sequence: TGCGCCAGCAGCTTCACAGGGGGCTATGGCTACACCTTC. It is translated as CASSFTGGYGYTF.

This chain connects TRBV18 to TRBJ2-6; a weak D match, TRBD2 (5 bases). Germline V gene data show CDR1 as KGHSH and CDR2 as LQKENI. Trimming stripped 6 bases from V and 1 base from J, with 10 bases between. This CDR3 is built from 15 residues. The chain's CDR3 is CASSPPGSGANVLTF. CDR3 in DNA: TGTGCCAGCTCCCCTCCGGGGTCTGGGGCCAACGTCCTGACTTTC.

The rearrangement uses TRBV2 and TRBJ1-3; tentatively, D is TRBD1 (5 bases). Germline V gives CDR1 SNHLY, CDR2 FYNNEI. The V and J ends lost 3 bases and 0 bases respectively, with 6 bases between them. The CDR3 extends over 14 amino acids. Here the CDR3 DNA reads TGTGCCAGCAGTGACGGGGGCTCTGGAAACACCATATATTTT. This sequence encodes CASSDGGSGNTIYF.

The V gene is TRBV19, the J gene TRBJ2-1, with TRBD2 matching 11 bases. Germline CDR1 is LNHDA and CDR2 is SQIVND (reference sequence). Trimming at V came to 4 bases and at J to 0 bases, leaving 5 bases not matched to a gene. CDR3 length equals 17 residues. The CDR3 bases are TGTGCCAGTAGTAAGACTAGCGGGATCCACTCCTACAATGAGCAGTTCTTC. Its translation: CASSKTSGIHSYNEQFF. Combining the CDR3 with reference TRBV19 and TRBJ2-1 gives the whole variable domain DGGITQSPKYLFRKEGQNVTLSCEQNLNHDAMYWYRQDPGQGLRLIYYSQIVNDFQKGDIAEGYSVSREKKESFPLTVTSAQKNPTAFYLCASSKTSGIHSYNEQFFGPGTRLTVL.

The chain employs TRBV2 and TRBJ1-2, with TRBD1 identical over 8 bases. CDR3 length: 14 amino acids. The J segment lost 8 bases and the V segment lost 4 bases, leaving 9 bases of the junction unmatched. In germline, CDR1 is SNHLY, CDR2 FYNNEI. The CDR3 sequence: CASSAQGQGEGYTF. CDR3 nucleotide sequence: TGTGCCAGCAGTGCCCAAGGACAGGGAGAAGGCTACACCTTC.

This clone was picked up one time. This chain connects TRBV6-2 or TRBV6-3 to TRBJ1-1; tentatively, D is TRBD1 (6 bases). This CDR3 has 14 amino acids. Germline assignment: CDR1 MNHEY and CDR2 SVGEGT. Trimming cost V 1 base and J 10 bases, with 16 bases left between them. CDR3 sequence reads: CASSYWTQGPGAFF. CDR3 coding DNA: TGTGCCAGCAGTTACTGGACGCAGGGGCCAGGAGCTTTCTTT.

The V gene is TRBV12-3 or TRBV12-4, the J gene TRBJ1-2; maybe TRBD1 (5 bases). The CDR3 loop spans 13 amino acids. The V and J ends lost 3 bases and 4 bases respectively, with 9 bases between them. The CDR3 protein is CASSFGGGYGYTF. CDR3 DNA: TGTGCCAGCAGTTTCGGGGGAGGCTATGGCTACACCTTC.

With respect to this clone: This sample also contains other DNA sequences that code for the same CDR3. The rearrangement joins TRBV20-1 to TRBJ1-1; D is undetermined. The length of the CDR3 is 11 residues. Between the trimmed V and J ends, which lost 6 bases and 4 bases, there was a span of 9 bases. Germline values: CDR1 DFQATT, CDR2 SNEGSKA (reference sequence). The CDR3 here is CSARGATEAFF. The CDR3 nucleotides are TGCAGTGCCCGGGGAGCCACTGAAGCTTTCTTT.

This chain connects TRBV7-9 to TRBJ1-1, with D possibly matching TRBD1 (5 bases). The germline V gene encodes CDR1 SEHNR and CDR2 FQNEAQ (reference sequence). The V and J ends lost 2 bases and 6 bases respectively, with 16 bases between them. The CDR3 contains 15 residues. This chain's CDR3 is CASSLYVGTRPEAFF. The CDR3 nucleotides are TGTGCCAGCAGCTTATACGTGGGGACTAGGCCTGAAGCTTTCTTT. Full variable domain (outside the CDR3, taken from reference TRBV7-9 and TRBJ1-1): DTGVSQNPRHKITKRGQNVTFRCDPISEHNRLYWYRQTLGQGPEFLTYFQNEAQLEKSRLLSDRFSAERPKGSFSTLEIQRTEQGDSAMYLCASSLYVGTRPEAFFGQGTRLTVV.

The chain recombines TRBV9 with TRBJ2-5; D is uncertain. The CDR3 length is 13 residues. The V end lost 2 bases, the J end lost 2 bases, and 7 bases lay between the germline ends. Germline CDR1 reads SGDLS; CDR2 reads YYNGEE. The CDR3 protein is CASSVAVQETQYF. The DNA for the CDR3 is TGTGCCAGCAGCGTGGCCGTTCAAGAGACCCAGTACTTC.

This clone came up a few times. The CDR3 protein is CASSYSSGILTLHF. CDR3 nucleotides: TGTGCCAGCAGTTACTCATCCGGGATTCTGACCCTCCACTTT. This chain links TRBV6-2 or TRBV6-3 with TRBJ1-6; D remains ambiguous. The CDR3 consists of 14 residues. V was pared by 0 bases and J by 14 bases, with 14 bases between. CDR1 and CDR2 (germline): MNHEY, SVGEGT.

CDR3 in DNA: TGCGCCAGCAGCCAAGATGGGACAGGGAATAATTCACCCCTCCACTTT. It codes for CASSQDGTGNNSPLHF. This chain joins TRBV4-1 and TRBJ1-6; TRBD1 agrees at 9 bases. V lost 0 bases, J lost 5 bases, and 2 bases stayed unmatched. CDR1 and CDR2 from the germline V gene are MGHRA and YSYEKL. This CDR3 is 16 amino acids long.

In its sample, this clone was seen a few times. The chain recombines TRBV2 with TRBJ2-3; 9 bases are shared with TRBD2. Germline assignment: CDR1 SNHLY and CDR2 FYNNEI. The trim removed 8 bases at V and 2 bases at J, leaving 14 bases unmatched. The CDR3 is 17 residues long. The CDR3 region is CASPRGLADLPTDTQYF. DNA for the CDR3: TGTGCCAGCCCGAGGGGACTAGCCGACTTACCCACAGATACGCAGTATTTT.

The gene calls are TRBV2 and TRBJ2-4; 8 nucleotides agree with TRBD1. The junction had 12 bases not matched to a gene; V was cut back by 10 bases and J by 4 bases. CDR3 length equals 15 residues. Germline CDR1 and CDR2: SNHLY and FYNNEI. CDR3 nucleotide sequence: TGTGCCACCAGCCGAGCCGGACAGGGTAAAAACATTCAGTACTTC. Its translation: CATSRAGQGKNIQYF.

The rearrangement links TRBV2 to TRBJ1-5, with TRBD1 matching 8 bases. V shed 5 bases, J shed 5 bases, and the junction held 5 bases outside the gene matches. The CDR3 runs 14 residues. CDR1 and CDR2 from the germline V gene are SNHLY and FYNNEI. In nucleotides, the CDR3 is TGTGCCAGCAGTAAGGACAGGGAATATCAGCCCCAGCATTTT. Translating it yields CASSKDREYQPQHF.

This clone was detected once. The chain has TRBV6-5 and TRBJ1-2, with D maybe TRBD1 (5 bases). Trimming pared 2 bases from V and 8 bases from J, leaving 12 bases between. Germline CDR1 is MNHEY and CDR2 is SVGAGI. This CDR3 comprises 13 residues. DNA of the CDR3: TGTGCCAGCAGTTACGGCGGGGCCGGGGGCTACACCTTC. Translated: CASSYGGAGGYTF.

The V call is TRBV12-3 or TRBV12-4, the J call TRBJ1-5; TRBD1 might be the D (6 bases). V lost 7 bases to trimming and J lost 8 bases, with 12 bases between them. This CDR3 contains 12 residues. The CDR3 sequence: CASTRGGEPQHF. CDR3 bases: TGTGCCAGCACCCGAGGGGGGGAGCCCCAGCATTTT.

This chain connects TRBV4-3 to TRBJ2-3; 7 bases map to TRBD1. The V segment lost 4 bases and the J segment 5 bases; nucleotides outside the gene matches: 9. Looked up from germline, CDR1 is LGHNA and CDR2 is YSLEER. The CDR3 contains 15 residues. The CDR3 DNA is TGCGCCAGCAGCCCCCGACAGGGAGTGGGAGATACGCAGTATTTT. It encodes CASSPRQGVGDTQYF.